This TCR beta chain emerged from a study of blood T cell repertoires in COVID-19. Germline V CDR1 and CDR2: MDHEN, SYDVKM. This CDR3 region has 13 residues. Trimming stripped 6 bases from V and 3 bases from J, with 11 bases between. Clones were sequenced by immunoSEQ multiplex PCR, and TCRdb holds only the in-frame ones, with some missing. The repertoire holds roughly 380,000 clones, with 88% as singletons. Residents of 24 US areas, aged about 18 to 89 years, made up the participants. Sequencing used PBMCs or T cells enriched from blood (not recorded which). The chain uses TRBV28 and TRBJ1-2; unclear D gene. The receptor's source is a young woman who had been exposed to COVID-19. DNA for the CDR3: TGTGCCAGCAGAGGTCACAGCTACTATGGCTACACCTTC. As protein: CASRGHSYYGYTF.